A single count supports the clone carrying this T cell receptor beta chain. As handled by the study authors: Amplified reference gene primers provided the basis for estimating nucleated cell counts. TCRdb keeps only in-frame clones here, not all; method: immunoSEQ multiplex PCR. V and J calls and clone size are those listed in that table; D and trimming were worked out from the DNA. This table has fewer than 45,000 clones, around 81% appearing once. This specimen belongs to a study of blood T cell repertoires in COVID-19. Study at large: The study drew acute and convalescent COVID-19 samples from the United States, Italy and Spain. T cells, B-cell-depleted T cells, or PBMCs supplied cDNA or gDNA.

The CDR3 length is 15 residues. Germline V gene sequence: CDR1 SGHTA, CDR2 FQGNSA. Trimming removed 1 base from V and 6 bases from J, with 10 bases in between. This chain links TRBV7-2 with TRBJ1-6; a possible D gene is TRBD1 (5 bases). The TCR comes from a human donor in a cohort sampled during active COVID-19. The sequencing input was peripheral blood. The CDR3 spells CASSLVVQVNSPLHF. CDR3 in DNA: TGTGCCAGCAGCTTAGTGGTACAGGTTAATTCACCCCTCCACTTT.